Reported below is one T cell receptor (beta chain). The data derive from a study of control samples from healthy donors and cancer patients. The data were produced by immunoSEQ multiplex PCR, yet TCRdb's version contains in-frame clones alone and is incomplete. The sample records approximately 100,000 clones, roughly four fifths being singletons. Trimming at V came to 4 bases and at J to 4 bases, leaving 1 base not matched to a gene. Germline lookup yields CDR1 SEHNR and CDR2 FQNEAQ (reference sequence). CDR3 length: 13 amino acids. Sequencing was performed on blood. The chain is built from TRBV7-9 and TRBJ2-4, with 7 bases identical to TRBD1. The receptor's source is a man aged 55-75 years in good health. CDR3 coding DNA: TGTGCCAGCAGCTCGGACAGGAAAAACATTCAGTACTTC. Amino acid sequence: CASSSDRKNIQYF. The complete variable domain, with remaining parts taken from reference TRBV7-9 and TRBJ2-4, reads DTGVSQNPRHKITKRGQNVTFRCDPISEHNRLYWYRQTLGQGPEFLTYFQNEAQLEKSRLLSDRFSAERPKGSFSTLEIQRTEQGDSAMYLCASSSDRKNIQYFGAGTRLSVL.